The rows below give T cell receptor beta chains drawn from one sample of a study of read filtering for tumor transcriptome and immune sequencing. TCRdb used MiXCR to reprocess the reads, holding one entry per CDR3 protein. The data contain about 24,000 distinct CDR3 sequences, 22% of them singletons. The sample taken for sequencing was a population of CD138-negative cells sorted from bone marrow. The receptors come from a donor aged 40 or over with multiple myeloma. CDR3s include the opening cysteine and the closing phenylalanine or tryptophan. Each record gives: V gene, D gene, CDR3 length, J gene, clone size, CDR3 DNA, CDR3 protein. A D gene is named only where the DNA matches it firmly. For some rows the clone size is stated as once, few or many, or as a class when expanded; others skip it.

V: TRBV20-1
D: -
length: 11
J: TRBJ2-7
size: -
DNA: TGCAGTGCTACACAGGGCGACGAGCAGTACTTC
CDR3: CSATQGDEQYF

V: TRBV11-2
D: -
length: 16
J: TRBJ2-2
size: -
DNA: TGTGCCAGCAGCTCCGGGGGGCGAACGAACACCGGGGAGCTGTTTTTT
CDR3: CASSSGGRTNTGELFF

V: TRBV12-3/TRBV12-4
D: -
length: 14
J: TRBJ1-1
size: few
DNA: TGTGCCAGCAGTTTCAGGGGCTTCAACACTGAAGCTTTCTTT
CDR3: CASSFRGFNTEAFF

V: TRBV7-4
D: -
length: 16
J: TRBJ1-6
size: many
DNA: TGTGCCAGCAGCCAACGACCCTATCTGAGTAATTCACCCCTCCACTTT
CDR3: CASSQRPYLSNSPLHF

V: TRBV5-1
D: -
length: 14
J: TRBJ1-1
size: many
DNA: TGCGCCAGCAGCACCGGGACCGAGGGCACTGAAGCTTTCTTT
CDR3: CASSTGTEGTEAFF

V: TRBV20-1
D: TRBD1
length: 13
J: TRBJ2-1
size: large
DNA: TGCAGTGCTAGAGATCGACAGGGGGATGAGCAGTTCTTC
CDR3: CSARDRQGDEQFF

V: TRBV10-3
D: TRBD1
length: 14
J: TRBJ1-1
size: many
DNA: TGTGCCATCAATACGGGACAGTCGAACACTGAAGCTTTCTTT
CDR3: CAINTGQSNTEAFF

V: TRBV30
D: -
length: 16
J: TRBJ2-1
size: many
DNA: TGTGCCTGGAGTGTACGCAGGGGGGGATCCTACAATGAGCAGTTCTTC
CDR3: CAWSVRRGGSYNEQFF

V: TRBV19
D: -
length: 14
J: TRBJ2-1
size: -
DNA: TGTGGCAGTAGCATCATCGGCAGCTACAATGCGCAGTTCTTC
CDR3: CGSSIIGSYNAQFF

V: TRBV27
D: TRBD1
length: 13
J: TRBJ1-1
size: -
DNA: TGTGCCCCACAGGGGACAGCGCGCGAGGAAGCTTTCTTT
CDR3: CAPQGTAREEAFF

V: TRBV7-3
D: TRBD2
length: 17
J: TRBJ2-1
size: -
DNA: TGTGCCAGCAGCTCGACGAGACTAGCGGGGCGTTACAATGAGCAGTTCTTC
CDR3: CASSSTRLAGRYNEQFF

V: TRBV4-1
D: TRBD2
length: 16
J: TRBJ2-3
size: many
DNA: TGCGCCAGCAGCCAAGATGGAAGACTAGCGGGGGATACGCAGTATTTT
CDR3: CASSQDGRLAGDTQYF

V: TRBV20-1
D: TRBD1
length: 12
J: TRBJ1-2
size: many
DNA: TGCAGTGCTAAAGACAGGGGTCATGGCTACACCTTC
CDR3: CSAKDRGHGYTF

V: TRBV6-5
D: TRBD1
length: 13
J: TRBJ2-7
size: -
DNA: TGTGCTAGCACTTACTCGACAGGGTACGAGCTGTACTTC
CDR3: CASTYSTGYELYF

V: TRBV12-3/TRBV12-4
D: TRBD2
length: 13
J: TRBJ2-3
size: many
DNA: TGTGCCAGCAGCGGGACTAACACAGATACGCAGTATTTT
CDR3: CASSGTNTDTQYF

V: TRBV12-3/TRBV12-4
D: -
length: 19
J: TRBJ2-4
size: -
DNA: TGTGCCAGCAGTTTAACCGATTCTTCGACAATCGTAGCCAAAAACATTCAGTACTTC
CDR3: CASSLTDSSTIVAKNIQYF

V: TRBV6-2/TRBV6-3
D: TRBD2
length: 17
J: TRBJ2-1
size: many
DNA: TGTGCCAGCAGTTATCGAGGACTAGTAGGCTCCTACAATGAGCAGTTCTTC
CDR3: CASSYRGLVGSYNEQFF

V: TRBV6-5
D: -
length: 15
J: TRBJ2-6
size: many
DNA: TGTGCCAGCAGTTACTCGCGGGCTGGGGCCAACGTCCTGACTTTC
CDR3: CASSYSRAGANVLTF

V: TRBV7-3
D: TRBD2
length: 15
J: TRBJ2-5
size: many
DNA: TGTGCCAGCAGCTTAACACCCGGACTAGCCGAGACCCAGTACTTC
CDR3: CASSLTPGLAETQYF

V: TRBV4-1
D: -
length: 13
J: TRBJ1-1
size: few
DNA: TGCGCCAGCAGCCACTTGGAGGTCACTGAAGCTTTCTTT
CDR3: CASSHLEVTEAFF

V: TRBV11-2
D: -
length: 16
J: TRBJ2-6
size: many
DNA: TGTGCCAGCAGCTTAGTGGCGGACTCTGGGGCCAACGTCCTGACTTTC
CDR3: CASSLVADSGANVLTF

V: TRBV20-1
D: -
length: 13
J: TRBJ1-2
size: few
DNA: TGCAGTGCCCTACCGACTACTAACTATGGCTACACCTTC
CDR3: CSALPTTNYGYTF

V: TRBV4-1
D: TRBD2
length: 15
J: TRBJ2-1
size: many
DNA: TGCGCCAGCAGCCAAGGCGCGGGGGGTAGGAATGAGCAGTTCTTC
CDR3: CASSQGAGGRNEQFF

V: TRBV5-1
D: -
length: 15
J: TRBJ1-2
size: -
DNA: TGCGCCGGCAGCTTGGATGGGCAGCTTAACTATGGCTACACCTTC
CDR3: CAGSLDGQLNYGYTF

V: TRBV5-1
D: TRBD2
length: 14
J: TRBJ2-1
size: many
DNA: TGCGCCAGCAGCTTGGGGACTAGCGGTAATGAGCAGTTCTTC
CDR3: CASSLGTSGNEQFF

V: TRBV4-1
D: -
length: 16
J: TRBJ2-3
size: -
DNA: TGCGCCAGCAGCCAGGGAACCGGGTCTGCCACAGATACGCAGTATTTT
CDR3: CASSQGTGSATDTQYF

V: TRBV28
D: TRBD1
length: 15
J: TRBJ1-4
size: -
DNA: TGTGCCAGCAGTCGTCCGGGACAGGGGGGTGAAAAACTGTTTTTT
CDR3: CASSRPGQGGEKLFF

V: TRBV18
D: TRBD1
length: 14
J: TRBJ1-1
size: many
DNA: TGTGCCAGCTCACCCCCGACAGGGTGGACTGAAGCTTTCTTT
CDR3: CASSPPTGWTEAFF

V: TRBV18
D: -
length: 16
J: TRBJ2-5
size: once
DNA: TGTGCCAACTCCCCCCCGGACAGTTCTCCGGCGGGGACCCAGTACTTC
CDR3: CANSPPDSSPAGTQYF

V: TRBV5-1
D: TRBD2
length: 15
J: TRBJ2-3
size: -
DNA: TGCCCCAGCAGGATGGGGCTAGCGGGGGAAGATACGCAGTATTTT
CDR3: CPSRMGLAGEDTQYF

V: TRBV20-1
D: -
length: 13
J: TRBJ1-3
size: -
DNA: TGCAGTGTAAGGGGTAAAGCTGGAAACACCATATATTTT
CDR3: CSVRGKAGNTIYF

V: TRBV6-6
D: -
length: 14
J: TRBJ2-1
size: many
DNA: TGTGCCAGCAGTTACGGGGGGCCAGACAATGAGCAGTTCTTC
CDR3: CASSYGGPDNEQFF

V: TRBV7-9
D: TRBD1
length: 18
J: TRBJ2-2
size: many
DNA: TGTGCCAGCAGCGTGAGCCCCGGGACAGGGGAAAGGTCCGGGGAGCTGTTTTTT
CDR3: CASSVSPGTGERSGELFF

V: TRBV29-1
D: TRBD1
length: 13
J: TRBJ1-1
size: -
DNA: TGCAGCGGCTCCGGGACAGAGAACACTGAAGCTTTCTTT
CDR3: CSGSGTENTEAFF

V: TRBV7-9
D: TRBD2
length: 15
J: TRBJ2-2
size: many
DNA: TGTGCCAGCAGCACGGGACTAGCAGGAACCGGGGAGCTGTTTTTT
CDR3: CASSTGLAGTGELFF

V: TRBV11-2
D: -
length: 14
J: TRBJ2-1
size: many
DNA: TGTGCCAGCAGCTTAGATGGCCAAGACAATGAGCAGTTCTTC
CDR3: CASSLDGQDNEQFF

V: TRBV6-6
D: TRBD1
length: 14
J: TRBJ1-2
size: many
DNA: TGTGCCAGCATTTCAGGGGGGCACAACTATGGCTACACCTTC
CDR3: CASISGGHNYGYTF

V: TRBV6-2/TRBV6-3
D: TRBD1
length: 15
J: TRBJ2-7
size: few
DNA: TGTGCCAGCAGACCCCAGGGGGCTAATTCCTACGAGCAGTACTTC
CDR3: CASRPQGANSYEQYF

V: TRBV20-1
D: -
length: 12
J: TRBJ1-3
size: -
DNA: TGCAGTGCTAGGCCCGGTGGAAACATCATATATTTT
CDR3: CSARPGGNIIYF

V: TRBV20-1
D: -
length: 14
J: TRBJ2-5
size: -
DNA: TGCAGTGCCTCCCCCAGAGCCTTTGGGGAGACCCAGTACTTC
CDR3: CSASPRAFGETQYF

V: TRBV4-1
D: -
length: 14
J: TRBJ2-3
size: few
DNA: TGCGCCAGCAGCCAAACATTAGGAAGAGATACGCAGTATTTT
CDR3: CASSQTLGRDTQYF

V: TRBV5-1
D: -
length: 17
J: TRBJ2-6
size: many
DNA: TGCGCCAGCAGCCACAACCCCGGGGAATCGGGGGCCAACGTCCTGACTTTC
CDR3: CASSHNPGESGANVLTF

V: TRBV20-1
D: -
length: 11
J: TRBJ1-2
size: -
DNA: TGCAGTGCTAGTAGCTACTATGGCTACACCTTC
CDR3: CSASSYYGYTF

V: TRBV12-3/TRBV12-4
D: TRBD1
length: 14
J: TRBJ1-4
size: many
DNA: TGTGCCAGCAGTCCGCGACAGGGGGATGAAAAACTGTTTTTT
CDR3: CASSPRQGDEKLFF

V: TRBV5-6
D: -
length: 17
J: TRBJ1-2
size: few
DNA: TGTGCCAGCAGATCGAATCGACAGTGGGGATCAAACTATGGCTACACCTTC
CDR3: CASRSNRQWGSNYGYTF

V: TRBV5-1
D: -
length: 13
J: TRBJ2-7
size: few
DNA: TGCGCCAGTGCGACAGGATCGTCTTGGGAGCAGTACTTC
CDR3: CASATGSSWEQYF

V: TRBV7-9
D: -
length: 14
J: TRBJ2-3
size: -
DNA: TGTGCCAGCCGTGCATCGGCTACCACAGATACGCAGTATTTT
CDR3: CASRASATTDTQYF

V: TRBV4-1
D: -
length: 16
J: TRBJ2-3
size: many
DNA: TGCGCCAGCAGCCGATCAGGACAGGGAGGGACAGATACGCAGTATTTT
CDR3: CASSRSGQGGTDTQYF

V: TRBV3-1
D: TRBD1
length: 17
J: TRBJ2-3
size: many
DNA: TGTGCCAGCAGCCGAAACGTTCAGACAGGGGGGTCAGATACGCAGTATTTT
CDR3: CASSRNVQTGGSDTQYF

V: TRBV20-1
D: -
length: 14
J: TRBJ1-6
size: many
DNA: TGCAGTGCTACAGGGGCCTCCTATAATTCACCCCTCCACTTT
CDR3: CSATGASYNSPLHF

V: TRBV7-9
D: TRBD1
length: 14
J: TRBJ1-1
size: many
DNA: TGTGCCAGCAGATCGGGACAGCCAAACACTGAAGCTTTCTTT
CDR3: CASRSGQPNTEAFF

V: TRBV6-1
D: -
length: 12
J: TRBJ2-1
size: -
DNA: TGTGCCAGCGGTGGGCCCTTCAATGAGCAGTTCTTC
CDR3: CASGGPFNEQFF

V: TRBV20-1
D: -
length: 15
J: TRBJ1-5
size: many
DNA: TGCAGTGCTAGTGAGGTGGGAGGTTATTATCAGCCCCAGCATTTT
CDR3: CSASEVGGYYQPQHF